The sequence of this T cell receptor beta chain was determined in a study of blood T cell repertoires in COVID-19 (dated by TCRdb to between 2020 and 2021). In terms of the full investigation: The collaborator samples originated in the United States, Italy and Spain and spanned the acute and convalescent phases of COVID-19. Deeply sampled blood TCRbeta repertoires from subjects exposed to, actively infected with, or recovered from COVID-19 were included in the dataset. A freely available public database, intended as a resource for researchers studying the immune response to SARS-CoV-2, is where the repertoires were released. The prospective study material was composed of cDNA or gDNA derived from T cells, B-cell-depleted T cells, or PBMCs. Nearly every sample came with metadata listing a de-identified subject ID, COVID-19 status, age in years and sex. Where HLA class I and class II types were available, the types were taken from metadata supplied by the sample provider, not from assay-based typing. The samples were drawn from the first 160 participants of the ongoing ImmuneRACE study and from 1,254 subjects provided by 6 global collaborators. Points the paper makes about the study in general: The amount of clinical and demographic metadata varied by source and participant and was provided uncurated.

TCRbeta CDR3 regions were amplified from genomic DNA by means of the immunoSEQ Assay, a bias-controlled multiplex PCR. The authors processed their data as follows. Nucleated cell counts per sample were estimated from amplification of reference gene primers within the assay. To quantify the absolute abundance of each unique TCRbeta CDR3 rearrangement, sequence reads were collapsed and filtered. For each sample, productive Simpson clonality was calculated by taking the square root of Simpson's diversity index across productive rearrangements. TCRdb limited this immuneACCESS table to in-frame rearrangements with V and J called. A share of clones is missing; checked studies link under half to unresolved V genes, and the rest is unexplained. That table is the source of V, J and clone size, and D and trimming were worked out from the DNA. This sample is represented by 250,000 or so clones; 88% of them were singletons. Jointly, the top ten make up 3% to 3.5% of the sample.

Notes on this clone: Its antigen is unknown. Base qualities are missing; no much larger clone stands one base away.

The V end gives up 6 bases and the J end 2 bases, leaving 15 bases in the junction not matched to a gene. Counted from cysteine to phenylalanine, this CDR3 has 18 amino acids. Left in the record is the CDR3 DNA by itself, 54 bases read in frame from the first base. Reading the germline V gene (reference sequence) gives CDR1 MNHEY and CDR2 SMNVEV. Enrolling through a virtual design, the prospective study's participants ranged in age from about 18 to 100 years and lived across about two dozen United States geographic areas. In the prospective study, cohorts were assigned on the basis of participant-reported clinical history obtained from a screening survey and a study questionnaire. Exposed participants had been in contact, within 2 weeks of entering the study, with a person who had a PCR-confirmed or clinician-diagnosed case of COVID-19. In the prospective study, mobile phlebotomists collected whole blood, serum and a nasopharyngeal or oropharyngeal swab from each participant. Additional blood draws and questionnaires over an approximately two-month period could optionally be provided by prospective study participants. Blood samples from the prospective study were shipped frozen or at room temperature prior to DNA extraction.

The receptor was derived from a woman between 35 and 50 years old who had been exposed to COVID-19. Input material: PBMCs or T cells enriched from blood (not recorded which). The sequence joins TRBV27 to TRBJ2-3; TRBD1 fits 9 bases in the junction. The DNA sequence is TGTGCCAGCAGCCGCAGGCCCCTACAGGGGGCGACCACAGATACGCAGTATTTT. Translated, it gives CASSRRPLQGATTDTQYF.